This T cell receptor beta chain was identified in a study of tumor-infiltrating lymphocytes in primary liver carcinoma. In the study overall: Spanning 30 to 69 years of age, the patients were men and women.

The CDR3 is made up of 15 amino acids. V was shortened by 6 bases and J by 3 bases, with 17 bases between the two germline ends. Total RNA amounting to around 450 ng was the source from which TCR beta cDNA was made with a constant-region primer. For TCR beta, libraries were produced by three nested multiplex PCR rounds using slightly modified ARM-PCR. The study ran its first two PCR rounds for nine to eleven cycles each, using TRBV1-TRBV30 forward primers and a C-beta reverse primer. MiXCR, run by TCRdb on the multiplex PCR reads, gives a single entry per CDR3 protein. The profile shows about 310,000 distinct CDR3 sequences, approximately 54% of them singletons. Out of unsorted whole blood came the blood RNA, and germline DNA was extracted as well. Every patient had chronic HBV infection and was treatment-naive.

The chain joins TRBV12-3 or TRBV12-4 to TRBJ2-5; D is perhaps TRBD1 (8 bases). The receptor was derived from a woman under 40 with primary liver carcinoma and hepatitis B virus infection. Sequenced material: peripheral blood. CDR3 nucleotide sequence: TGTGCCAGCAGGTCGACAGGGGAGGGGGAAGAGACCCAGTACTTC. Its translation: CASRSTGEGEETQYF.